This T cell receptor beta chain was recovered during a study of T-cell reconstitution after alpha-beta-depleted transplantation in children. General study findings and limits: Some patients owed their high day-60 TCRbeta diversity to surviving recipient T cells and thymic progenitors. Reportedly, only several hundred clones from non-depleted graft cells drove alpha-beta T-cell counts at about two months. Once a year had passed after transplant, T-cell counts and diversity came mostly from newly produced T cells.

Preparation of the TCRbeta library was carried out with unique molecular identifiers. In TCRdb, the PCR reads were re-called with MiXCR into one record per CDR3 protein. The sample has about 980,000 distinct CDR3 sequences, about 29% seen once. This clonotype was counted between two and nine times. What it binds is not known. The CDR3 contains 14 residues. V shed 5 bases and J shed 6 bases, with 17 bases lying between them. In germline, CDR1 is SEHNR, CDR2 FQNEAQ (reference sequence). The chain employs TRBV7-9 and TRBJ2-7; tentatively, D is TRBD1 (6 bases). Material: PBMCs, mostly from graft donor cells, obtained 360 days after TCRalphabeta/CD19-depleted stem cell transplant. The receptor comes from a boy under three years old who had a stem cell transplant for SCID, so the T cells may come from the graft donor. Here the CDR3 DNA reads TGTGCCAGCAGCGTCGACAGGACCCTCGGCGAGCAGTACTTC. It yields the protein CASSVDRTLGEQYF.